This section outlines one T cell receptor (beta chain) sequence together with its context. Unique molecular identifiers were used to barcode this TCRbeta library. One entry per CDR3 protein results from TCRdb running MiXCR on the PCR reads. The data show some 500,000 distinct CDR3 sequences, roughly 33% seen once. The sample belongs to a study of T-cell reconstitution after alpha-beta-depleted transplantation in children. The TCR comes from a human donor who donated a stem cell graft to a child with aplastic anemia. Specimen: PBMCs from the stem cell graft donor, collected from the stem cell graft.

The CDR3 spells CSARAGEGTGGSFAQYF. For the CDR3, the DNA is TGCAGTGCTAGAGCGGGAGAGGGGACAGGAGGCAGCTTTGCGCAGTATTTT. The chain is built from TRBV20-1 and TRBJ2-3; 8 positions agree with TRBD1. Trimming removed 1 base from V and 10 bases from J; junction bases left unmatched: 19. Germline CDR1 reads DFQATT; CDR2 reads SNEGSKA (reference sequence). This CDR3 is built from 17 residues.